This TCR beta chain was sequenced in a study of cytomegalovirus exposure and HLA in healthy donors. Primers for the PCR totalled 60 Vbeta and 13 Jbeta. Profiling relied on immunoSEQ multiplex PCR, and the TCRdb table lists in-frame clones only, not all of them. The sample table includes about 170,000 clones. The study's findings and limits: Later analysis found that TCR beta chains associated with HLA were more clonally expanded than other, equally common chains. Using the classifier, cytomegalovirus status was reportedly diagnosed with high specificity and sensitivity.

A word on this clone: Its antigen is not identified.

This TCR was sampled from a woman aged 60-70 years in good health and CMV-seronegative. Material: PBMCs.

CDR3 coding DNA: TGTGCCAGCAGCCGCGGACAGGGGAGAACCTCCTCTGGAAACACCATATATTTT. Translation: CASSRGQGRTSSGNTIYF. This rearrangement joins TRBV13 to TRBJ1-3; 9 bases fit TRBD1. The CDR3 covers 18 residues. Trimming removed 5 bases from V and 0 bases from J; junction bases left unmatched: 11. Germline CDR1 reads PRHDT; CDR2 reads FYEKMQ (reference sequence). The full variable domain, rest sourced from reference TRBV13 and TRBJ1-3, is AAGVIQSPRHLIKEKRETATLKCYPIPRHDTVYWYQQGPGQDPQFLISFYEKMQSDKGSIPDRFSAQQFSDYHSELNMSSLELGDSALYFCASSRGQGRTSSGNTIYFGEGSWLTVV.